Each of the 17 T cell receptor beta chains below was sequenced from the same sample in a study of PD-L1 blockade in urothelial cancer. Described time point: pretreatment peripheral blood. Some clones are missing from TCRdb's copy, which holds only in-frame ones; the method was immunoSEQ multiplex PCR. Of 65,000 to 80,000 clones detected, about nine tenths appear once; the ten largest clones hold under 6%. This specimen consisted of PBMCs, obtained around atezolizumab (anti-PD-L1) treatment. Receptors originate from a man aged 65 to 79 with urothelial cancer.

V gene TRBV28 combines with J gene TRBJ2-3; 7 bases are shared with TRBD2. CDR3 length: 17 amino acids. The V gene's germline CDR1 is MDHEN and CDR2 SYDVKM. V was clipped by 6 bases and J by 3 bases; unmatched bases: 15. The CDR3 spells CASSPNPGGGPTDTQYF. CDR3 coding DNA: TGTGCCAGCAGCCCTAACCCCGGGGGAGGGCCGACAGATACGCAGTATTTT.

The genes are TRBV27 and TRBJ2-1; the match to TRBD2 covers 8 bases. This CDR3 spans 15 amino acids. Per the germline V gene, CDR1 is MNHEY and CDR2 is SMNVEV (reference sequence). The V segment lost 5 bases and the J segment 3 bases; nucleotides outside the gene matches: 6. The CDR3 DNA reads TGTGCCAGCAGTCCCCCTAGCGGGCACTACAATGAGCAGTTCTTC. Translated, it gives CASSPPSGHYNEQFF.

The genes are TRBV5-1 and TRBJ2-7; TRBD1 matches at 7 bases. This CDR3 region has 14 residues. With V trimmed by 1 base and J by 2 bases, 3 bases remained unmatched. CDR1 and CDR2 (germline): SGHRS, YFSETQ. CDR3 DNA: TGCGCCAGCAGCTTGTCCAGGGGGACCTACGAGCAGTACTTC. Its protein is CASSLSRGTYEQYF.

This rearrangement joins TRBV2 to TRBJ2-4; TRBD2 agrees at 10 bases. Germline CDR1 is SNHLY and CDR2 is FYNNEI. Unmatched junction bases numbered 9, after V lost 5 bases and J lost 14 bases. The CDR3 extends over 13 amino acids. CDR3 region: CASSFGLAGAKYF. In DNA, the CDR3 is TGTGCCAGCAGTTTCGGGCTAGCGGGAGCTAAGTACTTC.

The J gene is TRBJ2-2, the V gene TRBV6-1, with D maybe TRBD2 (5 bases). In germline, CDR1 is MNHNS, CDR2 SASEGT. The CDR3 runs to 15 residues. The V end lost 4 bases, the J end lost 4 bases, and 13 bases lay between the germline ends. The CDR3 coding sequence is TGTGCCAGCAGTGGGTTCGGGGTTAGCACCGGGGAGCTGTTTTTT. It is translated as CASSGFGVSTGELFF.

The chain uses TRBV11-2 and TRBJ2-1; tentative D call: TRBD2 (6 bases). The CDR3 is made up of 15 amino acids. CDR1 and CDR2 (germline): SGHAT, FQNNGV. Between the trimmed V and J ends, which lost 2 bases and 0 bases, there was a span of 8 bases. The CDR3 sequence: CASSLQAGSYNEQFF. The CDR3 DNA reads TGTGCCAGCAGCTTACAAGCGGGCTCCTACAATGAGCAGTTCTTC.

This chain connects TRBV6-5 to TRBJ2-3; 7 bases match TRBD1. The CDR3 contains 14 residues. The V segment lost 2 bases and the J segment 4 bases; nucleotides outside the gene matches: 3. Per germline, CDR1 MNHEY and CDR2 SVGAGI. In nucleotides, the CDR3 is TGTGCCAGCAGTTACAGGGGGCGGCCAGATACGCAGTATTTT. As protein: CASSYRGRPDTQYF.

This rearrangement joins TRBV19 to TRBJ1-1; tentatively, D is TRBD1 (6 bases). V lost 3 bases and J lost 0, with 11 bases in between. There are 15 residues in the CDR3. In germline, CDR1 is LNHDA, CDR2 SQIVND (reference sequence). DNA of the CDR3: TGTGCCAGTAGTATGGGGGCACCCATGAACACTGAAGCTTTCTTT. This gives the protein CASSMGAPMNTEAFF.

This chain joins TRBV6-1 and TRBJ1-2, with D unresolved. Trimming stripped 7 bases from V and 2 bases from J, with 14 bases between. The length of the CDR3 is 14 residues. Germline CDR1 and CDR2: MNHNS and SASEGT. Here the CDR3 reads CASTTTRVNYGYTF. CDR3 nucleotide sequence: TGTGCCAGCACAACGACGCGGGTGAACTATGGCTACACCTTC.

The rearrangement links TRBV28 to TRBJ1-5; TRBD1 aligns across 11 bases. Germline V gene data show CDR1 as MDHEN and CDR2 as SYDVKM. J lost 4 bases, V lost 6 bases, and 2 bases had no gene match. The CDR3 consists of 14 residues. CDR3 bases: TGTGCCAGCAGGGGGACAGGGGGTAATCAGCCCCAGCATTTT. It translates to CASRGTGGNQPQHF.

The chain links TRBV6-1 to TRBJ2-1, with D tentatively TRBD1 (7 bases). The CDR3 runs 15 residues. Germline lookup yields CDR1 MNHNS and CDR2 SASEGT. The V and J ends lost 7 bases and 1 base respectively, with 14 bases between them. CDR3 DNA sequence: TGTGCCAGCACCCGATCAGGGGGGTCCTACAATGAGCAGTTCTTC. It codes for CASTRSGGSYNEQFF.

This rearrangement joins TRBV5-6 to TRBJ2-7, with a possible D match to TRBD1 (6 bases). Germline V gives CDR1 SGHDT, CDR2 YYEEEE. The CDR3 is 14 amino acids. V was clipped by 6 bases and J by 5 bases, with 18 bases between them. The CDR3 region has the DNA TGTGCCAGCACCTCCACAGGGATAATAAACGAGCAGTACTTC. It encodes CASTSTGIINEQYF.

J is TRBJ2-2 and V is TRBV5-4; TRBD1 matches at 7 bases. The junction had 10 bases not matched to a gene; V was cut back by 5 bases and J by 6 bases. The CDR3 has 15 residues. Germline V gives CDR1 SGHNT, CDR2 YYREEE (reference sequence). The chain's CDR3 is CASSPGTVLPGELFF. The CDR3 region has the DNA TGTGCCAGCAGTCCCGGGACAGTGCTCCCCGGGGAGCTGTTTTTT.

The J gene is TRBJ1-5, the V gene TRBV27; D gene unclear. CDR3 size: 14 residues. Germline V gives CDR1 MNHEY, CDR2 SMNVEV (reference sequence). The V end lost 3 bases, the J end lost 0 bases, and 6 bases lay between the germline ends. The CDR3 spells CASSLGSSNQPQHF. The CDR3 DNA is TGTGCCAGCAGTTTGGGCAGTAGCAATCAGCCCCAGCATTTT.

The chain carries TRBV28 and TRBJ2-7, with 8 bases that match TRBD2. The CDR3 loop spans 16 amino acids. V lost 7 bases and J lost 0; bases outside the gene matches: 11. Germline V gene sequence: CDR1 MDHEN, CDR2 SYDVKM. CDR3 residues: CASTPGGGPHSYEQYF. The CDR3 DNA follows: TGTGCCAGCACTCCCGGGGGGGGCCCCCACTCCTACGAGCAGTACTTC. Together with reference TRBV28 and TRBJ2-7, the CDR3 gives the full variable domain: DVKVTQSSRYLVKRTGEKVFLECVQDMDHENMFWYRQDPGLGLRLIYFSYDVKMKEKGDIPEGYSVSREKKERFSLILESASTNQTSMYLCASTPGGGPHSYEQYFGPGTRLTVT.

J is TRBJ2-1 and V is TRBV5-1, with TRBD2 as a possible D gene (6 bases). Germline CDR1 and CDR2: SGHRS and YFSETQ. The CDR3 sequence is 16 residues long. Trimming cost V 4 bases and J 1 base, with 15 bases left between them. The CDR3 is CASSIGGKASYNEQFF. The CDR3 coding sequence is TGCGCCAGCAGCATAGGAGGGAAGGCTTCCTACAATGAGCAGTTCTTC.

The chain employs TRBV2 and TRBJ2-5; the match to TRBD2 covers 10 bases. From germline, CDR1 is SNHLY and CDR2 FYNNEI. The CDR3 extends over 16 amino acids. The trim removed 5 bases at V and 5 bases at J, leaving 11 bases unmatched. This CDR3 is CASSFQPAGGMETQYF. The DNA of the CDR3 is TGTGCCAGCAGTTTCCAACCAGCGGGAGGGATGGAGACCCAGTACTTC.